This T cell receptor beta chain originates from a study of blood T cell repertoires in COVID-19. Study information: Samples taken during acute and convalescent COVID-19 were collected in the United States, Italy and Spain. The cDNA or gDNA used as material had been derived from T cells, B-cell-depleted T cells, or PBMCs.

This clone was detected only once. V was shortened by 3 bases and J by 5 bases, with 13 bases between the two germline ends. Germline V lookup: CDR1 MDHEN, CDR2 SYDVKM. The CDR3 covers 15 residues. In the study's own analysis: Reference gene primer amplification in the assay estimated nucleated cell counts. The repertoire was sequenced with immunoSEQ multiplex PCR; TCRdb's copy has only in-frame clones and lacks some. Clonal size and the V and J genes are those of that table, whereas D and trimming came from the DNA. In the table there are about 150,000 clones, about 82% of which are singletons. The sequencing input was peripheral blood. The sequence was collected from a man aged 45 to 65 with active or convalescent COVID-19. The V gene is TRBV28, the J gene TRBJ1-4; tentative D call: TRBD1 (6 bases). CDR3 DNA: TGTGCCAGCAGTTTCCCGCAGGGGTTAAATGAAAAACTGTTTTTT. Amino acids: CASSFPQGLNEKLFF.